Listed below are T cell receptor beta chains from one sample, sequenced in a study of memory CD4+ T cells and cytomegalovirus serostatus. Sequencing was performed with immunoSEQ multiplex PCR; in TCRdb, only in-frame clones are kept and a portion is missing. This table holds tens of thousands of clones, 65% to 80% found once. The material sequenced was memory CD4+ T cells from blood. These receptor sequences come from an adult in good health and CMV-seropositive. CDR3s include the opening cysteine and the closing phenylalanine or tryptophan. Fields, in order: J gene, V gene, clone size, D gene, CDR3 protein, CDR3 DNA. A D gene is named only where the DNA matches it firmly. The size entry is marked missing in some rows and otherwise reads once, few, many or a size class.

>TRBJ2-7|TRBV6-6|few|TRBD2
CASSLGLAGGGEQYF
TGTGCCAGCAGCCTGGGACTAGCGGGAGGGGGCGAGCAGTACTTC
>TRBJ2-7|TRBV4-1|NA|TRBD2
CASSQGLRGSSYEQYF
TGCGCCAGCAGCCAAGGTTTGCGGGGGAGCTCCTACGAGCAGTACTTC
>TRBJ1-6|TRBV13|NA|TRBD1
CASSPTGDSPLHF
TGTGCCAGCAGCCCGACAGGGGATTCACCCCTCCACTTT
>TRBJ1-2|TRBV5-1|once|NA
CASSPGGQPFYGYTF
TGCGCCAGCAGCCCCGGGGGACAACCGTTCTATGGCTACACCTTC
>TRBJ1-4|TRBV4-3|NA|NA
CASSQDSGNEKLFF
TGCGCCAGCAGCCAAGATTCAGGGAACGAAAAACTGTTTTTT
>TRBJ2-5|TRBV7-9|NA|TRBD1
CASRPTGASGETQYF
TGTGCCAGCAGGCCCACAGGGGCATCCGGGGAGACCCAGTACTTC
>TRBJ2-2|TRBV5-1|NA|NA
CASSSRQGGTGELFF
TGCGCCAGCAGCTCCCGACAGGGAGGGACCGGGGAGCTGTTTTTT
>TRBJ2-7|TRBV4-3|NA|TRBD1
CASSQVPGQATYEQYF
TGCGCCAGCAGCCAAGTTCCGGGACAGGCCACCTACGAGCAGTACTTC
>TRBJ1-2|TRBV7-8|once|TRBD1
CASSSLRDRKLTNYGYTF
TGTGCCAGCAGCTCCCTCCGGGACAGAAAATTAACTAACTATGGCTACACCTTC
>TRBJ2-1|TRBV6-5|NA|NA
CASSYRTESSYNEQFF
TGTGCCAGCAGTTACCGGACAGAAAGCTCCTACAATGAGCAGTTCTTC
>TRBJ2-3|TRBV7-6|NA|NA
CASSLGQGLTDTQYF
TGTGCCAGCAGCTTAGGGCAGGGACTCACAGATACGCAGTATTTT
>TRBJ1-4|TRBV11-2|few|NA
CASSLVGGSTNEKLFF
TGTGCCAGCAGCTTAGTAGGCGGGAGCACTAATGAAAAACTGTTTTTT
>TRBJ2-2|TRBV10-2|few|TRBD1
CASSPGQGRPGELFF
TGCGCCAGCAGCCCGGGACAGGGGCGTCCCGGGGAGCTGTTTTTT
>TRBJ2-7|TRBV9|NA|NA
CASSGGAGKSYEQYF
TGTGCCAGCAGCGGAGGGGCAGGGAAAAGCTACGAGCAGTACTTC
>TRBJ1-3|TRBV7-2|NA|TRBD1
CASSLDRAGNTIYF
TGTGCCAGCAGCTTGGACAGGGCGGGAAACACCATATATTTT
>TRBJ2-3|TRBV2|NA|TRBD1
CASLLTGTGGNTQYF
TGTGCCAGTCTACTAACCGGGACAGGGGGAAATACGCAGTATTTT
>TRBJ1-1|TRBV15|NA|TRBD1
CATSRGGGFRNTEAFF
TGTGCCACCAGCAGGGGAGGGGGCTTTCGGAACACTGAAGCTTTCTTT
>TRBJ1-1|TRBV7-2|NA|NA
CASIEHTEAFF
TGTGCCAGCATCGAACACACTGAAGCTTTCTTT
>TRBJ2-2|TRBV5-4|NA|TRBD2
CASSAASGSRFTGELFF
TGTGCCAGCAGCGCCGCTAGCGGGAGTCGGTTCACCGGGGAGCTGTTTTTT
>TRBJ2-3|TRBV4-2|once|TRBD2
CASSQETLAGGDTQYF
TGTGCCAGCAGCCAAGAAACACTAGCGGGAGGGGATACGCAGTATTTT
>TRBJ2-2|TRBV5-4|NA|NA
CASSLEVSGANTGELFF
TGTGCCAGCAGCTTGGAGGTTAGCGGCGCGAACACCGGGGAGCTGTTTTTT
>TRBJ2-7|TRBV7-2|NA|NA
CASSLDSVSYEQYF
TGTGCCAGCAGCTTAGACAGTGTCTCCTACGAGCAGTACTTC
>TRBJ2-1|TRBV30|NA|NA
CAWSEGASSNNQFF
TGTGCCTGGAGTGAGGGAGCTAGCTCCAACAATCAGTTCTTC
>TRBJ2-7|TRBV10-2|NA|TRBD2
CASSPRLAGDNYEQYF
TGCGCCAGCAGCCCCAGACTAGCGGGAGACAACTACGAGCAGTACTTC
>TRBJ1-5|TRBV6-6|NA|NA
CASSYGGTAVNQPQHF
TGTGCCAGCAGTTACGGCGGCACCGCTGTCAATCAGCCCCAGCATTTT
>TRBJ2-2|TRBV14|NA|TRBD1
CASSRVPLGDSGTGELFF
TGTGCCAGCAGCCGCGTCCCCCTCGGGGACAGTGGGACCGGGGAGCTGTTTTTT
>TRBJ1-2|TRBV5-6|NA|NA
CASSKQGTIYGYTF
TGTGCCAGCAGTAAACAGGGAACTATCTATGGCTACACCTTC
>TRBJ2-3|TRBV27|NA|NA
CASSLGASLYF
TGTGCCAGCAGTTTAGGGGCTAGCTTGTATTTT
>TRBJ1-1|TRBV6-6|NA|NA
CATWTNTEAFF
TGTGCCACCTGGACCAACACTGAAGCTTTCTTT
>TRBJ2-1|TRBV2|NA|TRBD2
CASSPLAGGPREQFF
TGTGCCAGCAGTCCACTAGCGGGGGGGCCCCGTGAGCAGTTCTTC
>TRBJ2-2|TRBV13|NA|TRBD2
CASSSSGPFAGELFF
TGTGCCAGCAGCTCTAGCGGGCCGTTCGCCGGGGAGCTGTTTTTT
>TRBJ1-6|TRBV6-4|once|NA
CASSQGIGNSPLHF
TGTGCCAGCAGCCAAGGGATCGGGAATTCACCCCTCCACTTT
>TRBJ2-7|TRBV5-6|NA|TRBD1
CASSSGGLSYEQYF
TGTGCCAGCAGCTCAGGGGGCCTCTCCTACGAGCAGTACTTC
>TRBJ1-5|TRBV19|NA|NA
CARGGWEINQPQHF
TGTGCCAGGGGGGGTTGGGAGATCAATCAGCCCCAGCATTTT
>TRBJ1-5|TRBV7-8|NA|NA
CASSLGSSGNQPQHF
TGTGCCAGCAGCTTAGGCAGTAGTGGCAATCAGCCCCAGCATTTT
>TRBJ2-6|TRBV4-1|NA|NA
CASSQEGLLSGANVLTF
TGCGCCAGCAGCCAAGAAGGACTTCTCTCTGGGGCCAACGTCCTGACTTTC